One sample yielded the 10 T cell receptor beta chains listed below, sequenced in a study of identical twins. From the 5' RACE reads, TCRdb called clonotypes with MiXCR, one entry per CDR3 protein. The sample consists of some 300,000 distinct CDR3 sequences, approximately 13% of them appearing once. These sequences were also reported in another study, on yellow fever vaccine responses in identical twins.

The sample consisted of CD8+ T cells sorted from blood. The origin of the receptors is a woman aged 18-29 years in good health.

The rearrangement uses TRBV27 and TRBJ2-7; 10 bases line up with TRBD1. The CDR3 runs to 13 residues. Germline CDR1 MNHEY, CDR2 SMNVEV (reference sequence). J lost 7 bases, V lost 6 bases, and 6 bases had no gene match. The CDR3: CASSRTGGREQYF. CDR3 nucleotides: TGTGCCAGCAGCAGGACAGGGGGTCGGGAGCAGTACTTC.

The chain employs TRBV28 and TRBJ2-5; no reliable D call. The CDR3 extends over 14 amino acids. Per germline, CDR1 MDHEN and CDR2 SYDVKM. The ends were cut back, 3 bases at V and 1 base at J, with 9 bases in the middle. The chain's CDR3 is CASSFIRSQETQYF. As DNA, the CDR3 is TGTGCCAGCAGTTTTATAAGGTCCCAAGAGACCCAGTACTTC.

The table lists this clonotype with a few counts. The V call is TRBV6-5, the J call TRBJ1-2; D ambiguous. The germline CDR1 and CDR2 sequences are MNHEY and SVGAGI. CDR3 length: 13 amino acids. V was pared by 3 bases and J by 6 bases, with 11 bases between. CDR3 in DNA: TGTGCCAGCAGTTATGGGATCACAAATGGCTACACCTTC. The encoded protein is CASSYGITNGYTF.

The chain's CDR3 is CASSTRTDNEQFF. For the CDR3, the DNA is TGTGCCAGCAGCACCCGGACAGACAATGAGCAGTTCTTC. V gene TRBV9 combines with J gene TRBJ2-1; a possible D gene is TRBD1 (6 bases). Germline CDR1 reads SGDLS; CDR2 reads YYNGEE. The CDR3 totals 13 residues. Trimming stripped 4 bases from V and 5 bases from J, with 10 bases between.

The V call is TRBV14, the J call TRBJ2-4; perhaps TRBD2 as D (5 bases). The CDR3 has 16 amino acids. Germline values: CDR1 SGHDN, CDR2 FVKESK. Trimming cost V 3 bases and J 2 bases, with 14 bases left between them. CDR3 sequence reads: CASSQARTRSKNIQYF. The CDR3 nucleotides are TGTGCCAGCAGCCAGGCAAGGACTCGATCCAAAAACATTCAGTACTTC. The whole variable domain, remainder taken from reference TRBV14 and TRBJ2-4, is EAGVTQFPSHSVIEKGQTVTLRCDPISGHDNLYWYRRVMGKEIKFLLHFVKESKQDESGMPNNRFLAERTGGTYSTLKVQPAELEDSGVYFCASSQARTRSKNIQYFGAGTRLSVL.

This clonotype was recorded a few times. The rearrangement links TRBV4-1 to TRBJ2-7, with D hard to call. The V gene lost 4 bases and the J gene lost 0 bases, with 13 bases spanning the gap. The CDR3 is made up of 15 amino acids. CDR1 is MGHRA, CDR2 YSYEKL, per germline. In nucleotides, the CDR3 is TGCGCCAGCAGCCCCCAATGGGGTCTCTCCTACGAGCAGTACGTC. Protein: CASSPQWGLSYEQYV.

This clonotype occurred a few times. V gene TRBV28 combines with J gene TRBJ2-1, with D maybe TRBD1 (5 bases). The germline CDR1 and CDR2 sequences are MDHEN and SYDVKM. With 8 bases removed from V and 6 bases from J, the gap between germline ends came to 17 bases. The CDR3 length is 14 residues. CDR3 nucleotides: TGTGCCAGCGTGGACCTAAAGCAGGGCAATGAGCAGTTCTTC. As protein: CASVDLKQGNEQFF.

This clonotype was seen only a few times. The chain couples TRBV20-1 to TRBJ2-7; D is unresolved. The CDR3 has 13 amino acids. Trimming removed 1 base from V and 4 bases from J, with 11 bases in between. Germline V gene data show CDR1 as DFQATT and CDR2 as SNEGSKA (reference sequence). CDR3 in DNA: TGCAGTGCTAGAGGGCAGAGTATGTACGAGCAGTACGTC. This gives the protein CSARGQSMYEQYV.

J is TRBJ2-1 and V is TRBV10-3; 14 bases line up with TRBD2. Germline CDR1 ENHRY, CDR2 SYGVKD. The CDR3 spans 15 residues. J lost 8 bases, V lost 5 bases, and 5 bases had no gene match. The CDR3 DNA is TGTGCCATCAGTTCGGGACTAGCGGGAGTTGATGAGCAGTTCTTC. Translation gives CAISSGLAGVDEQFF.

This sequence joins TRBV7-9 and TRBJ2-3; a possible D gene is TRBD1 (6 bases). Germline lookup yields CDR1 SEHNR and CDR2 FQNEAQ (reference sequence). The CDR3 length is 16 residues. Trimming left V 6 bases short and J 1 base short, with 17 bases between. CDR3: CASRPYRDKGTDTQYF. The CDR3, as DNA: TGTGCCAGCAGACCCTATCGGGACAAAGGCACAGATACGCAGTATTTT.